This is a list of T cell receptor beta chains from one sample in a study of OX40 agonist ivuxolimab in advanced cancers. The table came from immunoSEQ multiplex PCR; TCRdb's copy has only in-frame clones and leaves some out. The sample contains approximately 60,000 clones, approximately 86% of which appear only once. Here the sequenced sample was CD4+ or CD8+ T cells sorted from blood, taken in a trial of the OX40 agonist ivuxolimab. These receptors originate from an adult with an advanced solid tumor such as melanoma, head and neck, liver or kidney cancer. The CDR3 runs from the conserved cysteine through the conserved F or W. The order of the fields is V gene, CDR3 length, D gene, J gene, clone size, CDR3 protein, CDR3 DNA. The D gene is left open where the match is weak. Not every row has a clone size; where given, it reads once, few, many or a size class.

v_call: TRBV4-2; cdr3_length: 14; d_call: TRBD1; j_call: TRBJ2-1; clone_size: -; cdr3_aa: CASSQLDRANEQFF; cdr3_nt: TGTGCCAGCAGCCAATTGGACAGGGCCAATGAGCAGTTCTTC
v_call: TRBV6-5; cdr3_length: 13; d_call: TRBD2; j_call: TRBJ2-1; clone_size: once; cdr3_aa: CASSGRLAGEEFF; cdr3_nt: TGTGCCAGCAGTGGGCGACTAGCGGGAGAGGAGTTCTTC
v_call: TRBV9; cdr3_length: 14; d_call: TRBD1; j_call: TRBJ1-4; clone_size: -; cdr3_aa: CASSPDRVAEKLFF; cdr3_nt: TGTGCCAGCAGCCCGGACAGGGTGGCCGAAAAACTGTTTTTT
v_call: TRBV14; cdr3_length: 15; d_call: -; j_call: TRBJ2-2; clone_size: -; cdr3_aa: CASSPQEGHTGELFF; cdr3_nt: TGTGCCAGCAGCCCGCAGGAGGGGCATACCGGGGAGCTGTTTTTT
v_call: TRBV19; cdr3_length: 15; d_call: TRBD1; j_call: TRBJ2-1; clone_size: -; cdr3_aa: CASSWDRGSSNEQFF; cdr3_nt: TGTGCCAGTAGTTGGGACAGGGGGTCGAGCAATGAGCAGTTCTTC
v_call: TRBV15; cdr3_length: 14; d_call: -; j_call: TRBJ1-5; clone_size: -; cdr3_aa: CATSRGESNQPQHF; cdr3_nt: TGTGCCACCAGCAGAGGGGAGAGCAATCAGCCCCAGCATTTT
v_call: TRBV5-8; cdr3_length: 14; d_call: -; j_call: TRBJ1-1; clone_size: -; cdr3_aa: CASSYQTPNTEAFF; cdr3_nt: TGTGCCAGCAGCTATCAGACCCCGAACACTGAAGCTTTCTTT
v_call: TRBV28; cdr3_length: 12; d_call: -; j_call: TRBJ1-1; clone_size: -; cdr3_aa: CASGRLSTEAFF; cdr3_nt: TGTGCCAGCGGACGACTCAGCACTGAAGCTTTCTTT
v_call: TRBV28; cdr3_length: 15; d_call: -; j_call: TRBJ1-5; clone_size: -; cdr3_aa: CASSSNTHSNQPQHF; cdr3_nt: TGTGCCAGCAGTTCAAATACACATAGCAATCAGCCCCAGCATTTT
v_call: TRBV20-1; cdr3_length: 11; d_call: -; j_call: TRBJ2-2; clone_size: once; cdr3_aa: CSANGGGELFF; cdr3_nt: TGCAGTGCTAACGGAGGCGGGGAGCTGTTTTTT
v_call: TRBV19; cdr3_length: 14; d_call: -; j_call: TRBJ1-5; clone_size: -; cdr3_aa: CASSRFLSNQPQHF; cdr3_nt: TGTGCCAGTTCACGATTTCTTAGCAATCAGCCCCAGCATTTT
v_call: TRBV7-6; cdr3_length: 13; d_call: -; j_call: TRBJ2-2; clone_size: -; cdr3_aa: CASSSDTPGELFF; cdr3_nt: TGTGCCAGCAGCTCGGACACACCCGGGGAGCTGTTTTTT
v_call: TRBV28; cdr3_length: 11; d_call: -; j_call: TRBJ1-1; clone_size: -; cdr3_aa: CASRGNTEAFF; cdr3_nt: TGTGCCAGCAGGGGGAACACTGAAGCTTTCTTT
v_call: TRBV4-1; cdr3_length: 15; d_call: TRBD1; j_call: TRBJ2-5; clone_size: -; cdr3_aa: CASKRVQGEGETQYF; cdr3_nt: TGCGCCAGCAAACGAGTGCAGGGGGAAGGAGAGACCCAGTACTTC
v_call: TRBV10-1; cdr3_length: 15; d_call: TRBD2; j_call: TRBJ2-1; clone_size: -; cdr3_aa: CASREAGGFYNEQFF; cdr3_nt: TGCGCCAGCAGGGAAGCGGGGGGGTTCTACAATGAGCAGTTCTTC
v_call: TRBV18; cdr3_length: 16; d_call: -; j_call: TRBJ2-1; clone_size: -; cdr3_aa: CASSPRAGGSYNEQFF; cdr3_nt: TGTGCCAGCTCACCCCGAGCGGGCGGCTCCTACAATGAGCAGTTCTTC
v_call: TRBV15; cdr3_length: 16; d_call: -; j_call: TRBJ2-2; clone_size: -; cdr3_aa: CATSRDRGANTGELFF; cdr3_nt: TGTGCCACCAGCAGAGACCGCGGGGCGAACACCGGGGAGCTGTTTTTT
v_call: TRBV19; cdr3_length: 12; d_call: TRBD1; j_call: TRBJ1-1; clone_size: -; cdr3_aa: CASEGQGLEAFF; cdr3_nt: TGTGCCAGCGAGGGACAGGGACTTGAAGCTTTCTTT
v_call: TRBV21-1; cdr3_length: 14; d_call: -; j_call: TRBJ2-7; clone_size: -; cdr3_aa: CASSKMTGNYEQYF; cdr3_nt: TGTGCCAGCAGCAAGATGACAGGAAACTACGAGCAGTACTTC
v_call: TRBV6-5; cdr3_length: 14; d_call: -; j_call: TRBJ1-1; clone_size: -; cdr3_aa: CASSPRTENTEAFF; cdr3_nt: TGTGCCAGCAGTCCCCGGACGGAGAACACTGAAGCTTTCTTT
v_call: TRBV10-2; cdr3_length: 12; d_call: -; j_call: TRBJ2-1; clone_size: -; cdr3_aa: CASSESWDEQFF; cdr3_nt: TGCGCCAGCAGTGAGTCCTGGGATGAGCAGTTCTTC
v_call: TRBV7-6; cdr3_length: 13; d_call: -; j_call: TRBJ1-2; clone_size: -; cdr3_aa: CASSEDGGHGYTF; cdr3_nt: TGTGCCAGCAGCGAAGATGGGGGCCATGGCTACACCTTC
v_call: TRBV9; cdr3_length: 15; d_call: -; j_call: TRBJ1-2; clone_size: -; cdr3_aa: CASSVGTEPAGGYTF; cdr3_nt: TGTGCCAGCAGCGTAGGGACAGAACCCGCTGGTGGCTACACCTTC
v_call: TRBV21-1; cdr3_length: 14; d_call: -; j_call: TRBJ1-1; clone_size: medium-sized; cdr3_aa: CASSREGVGGRAFF; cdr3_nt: TGTGCCAGCAGCAGAGAGGGAGTCGGGGGCAGGGCTTTCTTT
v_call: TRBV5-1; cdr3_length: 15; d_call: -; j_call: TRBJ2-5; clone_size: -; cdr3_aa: CASSLFPGDQETQYF; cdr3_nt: TGCGCCAGCAGCTTGTTCCCAGGGGATCAGGAGACCCAGTACTTC
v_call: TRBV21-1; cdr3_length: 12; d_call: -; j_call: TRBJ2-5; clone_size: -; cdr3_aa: CASRGGGETQYF; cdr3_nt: TGTGCCAGCAGAGGGGGCGGGGAGACCCAGTACTTC
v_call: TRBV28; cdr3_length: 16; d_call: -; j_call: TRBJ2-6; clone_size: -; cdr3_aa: CASSLWDSSGANVLTF; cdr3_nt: TGTGCCAGCAGTTTATGGGACAGTTCTGGGGCCAACGTCCTGACTTTC
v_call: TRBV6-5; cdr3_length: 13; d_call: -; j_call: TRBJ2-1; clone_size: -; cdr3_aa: CASSYLGDNEQFF; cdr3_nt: TGTGCCAGCAGTTACTTAGGGGACAATGAGCAGTTCTTC
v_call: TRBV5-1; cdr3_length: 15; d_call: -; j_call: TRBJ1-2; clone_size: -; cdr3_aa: CASSLFGNTNYGYTF; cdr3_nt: TGCGCCAGCAGCTTGTTTGGGAATACTAACTATGGCTACACCTTC
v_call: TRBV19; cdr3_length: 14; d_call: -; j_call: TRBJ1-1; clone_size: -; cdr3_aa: CASSIFTANTEAFF; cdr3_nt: TGTGCCAGTAGTATATTCACAGCGAACACTGAAGCTTTCTTT
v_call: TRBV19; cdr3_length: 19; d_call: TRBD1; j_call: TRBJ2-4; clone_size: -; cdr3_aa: CASSTPGTGVVRAKNIQYF; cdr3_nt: TGTGCCAGTAGTACCCCCGGGACAGGGGTTGTTAGGGCCAAAAACATTCAGTACTTC
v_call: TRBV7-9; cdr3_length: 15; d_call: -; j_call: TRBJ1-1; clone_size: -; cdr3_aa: CASSSTGDMNTEAFF; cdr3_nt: TGTGCCAGCAGCTCGACCGGGGACATGAACACTGAAGCTTTCTTT
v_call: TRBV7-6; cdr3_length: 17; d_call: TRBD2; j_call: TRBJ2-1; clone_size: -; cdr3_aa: CASSLVASGGTIHEQFF; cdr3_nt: TGTGCCAGCAGCTTAGTGGCTAGCGGGGGCACGATCCATGAGCAGTTCTTC
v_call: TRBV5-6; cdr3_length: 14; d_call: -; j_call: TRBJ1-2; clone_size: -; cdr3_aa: CASREQDRFYGYTF; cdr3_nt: TGTGCCAGCAGGGAACAGGACAGATTCTATGGCTACACCTTC
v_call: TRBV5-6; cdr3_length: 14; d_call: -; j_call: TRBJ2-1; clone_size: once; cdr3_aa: CASSHHRDYNEQFF; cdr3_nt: TGTGCCAGCAGCCATCACCGGGACTACAATGAGCAGTTCTTC
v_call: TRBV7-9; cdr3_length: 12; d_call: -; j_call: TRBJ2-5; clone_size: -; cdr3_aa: CASSLPRETQYF; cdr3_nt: TGTGCCAGCAGCTTACCGAGAGAGACCCAGTACTTC
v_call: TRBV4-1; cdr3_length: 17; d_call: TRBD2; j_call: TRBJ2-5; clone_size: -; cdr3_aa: CASSKGVTSGDQETQYF; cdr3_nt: TGCGCCAGCAGCAAGGGGGTAACTAGCGGGGATCAAGAGACCCAGTACTTC